The sequence of this TCR beta chain was determined in a study of response to subunit inactivated influenza vaccine. This clonotype was counted ten times or more. Germline trimming cut 1 base from V and 5 bases from J; bases unmatched to any gene: 5. Per germline, CDR1 LGHNA and CDR2 YNFKEQ. The CDR3 runs to 15 residues. TCRdb passed the RT-PCR reads through MiXCR, listing each CDR3 protein once. The sample shows 650,000 to 800,000 distinct CDR3 sequences, about 14% of them seen only once. The starting material was PBMCs from blood, obtained roughly 15 days before vaccination. This clonotype was obtained from a middle-aged man who received an inactivated influenza vaccine. The gene calls are TRBV4-2 and TRBJ1-1, with 9 bases identical to TRBD1. In DNA form, the CDR3 reads TGTGCCAGCAGCCAAGGCGGACAGGGGAAGACTGAAGCTTTCTTT. It is translated as CASSQGGQGKTEAFF.